Each of the 3 T cell receptor beta chains below was sequenced from the same sample in a study of T cells in Graves' hyperthyroidism and ophthalmopathy. The source material, RNA transcripts, was used to amplify TCR beta CDR3 regions. TCR CDR3 underwent first-round RT-PCR with the HTBI primer set. Via MiXCR, TCRdb re-called the multiplex PCR reads, giving one row per CDR3 protein. The table includes 300,000 to 500,000 distinct CDR3 sequences, about 15% detected once. The sequenced sample was blood. These TCRs come from a woman aged 25 to 45 with Graves' hyperthyroidism.

The CDR3: CASSLTSSRYEQYF. DNA for the CDR3: TGTGCCAGCAGCTTGACTAGCAGTCGGTACGAGCAGTACTTC. The chain joins TRBV5-6 to TRBJ2-7, with D perhaps TRBD2 (6 bases). This CDR3 spans 14 amino acids. Trimming stripped 1 base from V and 4 bases from J, with 12 bases between. Germline CDR1 is SGHDT and CDR2 is YYEEEE.

This clonotype showed up many times. The V call is TRBV20-1, the J call TRBJ2-1; no firm D call. The CDR3 has 15 amino acids. V gave up 0 bases and J gave up 0 bases, with 9 bases separating them. The germline V gene encodes CDR1 DFQATT and CDR2 SNEGSKA (reference sequence). CDR3 region: CSARDPSSSYNEQFF. The DNA for the CDR3 is TGCAGTGCTAGAGATCCCTCGAGCTCCTACAATGAGCAGTTCTTC.

In its sample, this clonotype was seen many times. The rearrangement uses TRBV28 and TRBJ2-7; 7 bases match TRBD1. The germline CDR1 and CDR2 sequences are MDHEN and SYDVKM. With 6 bases clipped from V and 3 bases from J, the junction kept 8 bases outside the gene matches. There are 14 residues in the CDR3. The CDR3 spells CASRLGTVDYEQYF. The DNA for the CDR3 is TGTGCCAGCAGGCTGGGGACAGTTGACTACGAGCAGTACTTC.